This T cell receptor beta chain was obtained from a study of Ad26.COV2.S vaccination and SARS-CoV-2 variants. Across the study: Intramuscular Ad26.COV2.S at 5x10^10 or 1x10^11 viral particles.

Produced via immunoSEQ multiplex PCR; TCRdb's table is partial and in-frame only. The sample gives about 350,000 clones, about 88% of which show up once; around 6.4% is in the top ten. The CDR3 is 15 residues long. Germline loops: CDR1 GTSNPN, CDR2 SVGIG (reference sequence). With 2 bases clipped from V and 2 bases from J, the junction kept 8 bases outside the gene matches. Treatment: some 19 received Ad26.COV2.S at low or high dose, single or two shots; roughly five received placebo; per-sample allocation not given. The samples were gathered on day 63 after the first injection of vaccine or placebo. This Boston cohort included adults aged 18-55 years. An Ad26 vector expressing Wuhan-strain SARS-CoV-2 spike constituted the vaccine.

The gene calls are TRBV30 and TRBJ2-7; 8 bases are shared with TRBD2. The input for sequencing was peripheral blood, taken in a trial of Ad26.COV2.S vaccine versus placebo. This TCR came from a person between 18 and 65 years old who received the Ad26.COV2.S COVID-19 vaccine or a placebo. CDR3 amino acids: CAWSRGAGGAYEQYF. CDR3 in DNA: TGTGCCTGGAGTAGAGGCGCGGGGGGTGCCTACGAGCAGTACTTC.